This T cell receptor (beta chain) came from a study of OX40 agonist ivuxolimab in advanced cancers. Study summary: Ivuxolimab, which is an agonistic anti-OX40 (CD134) antibody, was administered to the patients. Dose-escalation patients were diagnosed with hepatocellular carcinoma, melanoma, renal cell cancer or head and neck cancer. Patients were about 83% male with ages about 23 to 90, mean approximately 58.

Method: immunoSEQ multiplex PCR; TCRdb's copy keeps in-frame clones and lacks some. The table records about 93,000 clones, approximately 89% of them present only once. This CDR3 spans 17 amino acids. V shed 1 base, J shed 7 bases, and the junction held 7 bases outside the gene matches. Germline V gene lookup returns CDR1 LNHNV and CDR2 YYDKDF (reference sequence). The receptor was isolated from an adult with an advanced solid tumor such as melanoma, head and neck, liver or kidney cancer. Material: CD4+ or CD8+ T cells sorted from blood, obtained in a trial of the OX40 agonist ivuxolimab. The genes are TRBV15 and TRBJ2-3; TRBD2 aligns across 14 bases. Here the CDR3 DNA reads TGTGCCACCAGCAGAGTCGCGACTAGCGGGGGGGCGAATACGCAGTATTTT. It translates to CATSRVATSGGANTQYF.